A selection of T cell receptor beta chains follows, all from one sample in a study of T-cell reconstitution after alpha-beta-depleted transplantation in children. TCRdb fed the PCR reads into MiXCR, producing one record per CDR3 protein. The sample shows almost 500,000 distinct CDR3 sequences, about an eighth of them seen only once. The sample consisted of PBMCs from the stem cell graft donor, taken from the stem cell graft. These receptors came from a human donor who donated a stem cell graft to a child with combined immunodeficiency. The CDR3 runs from the conserved cysteine through the conserved F or W. The D gene is left open where the match is weak. Part of the rows lack a size; the others show once, few, many or a class for expanded clones.

length: 15
D: -
J: TRBJ2-7
V: TRBV27
size: many
CDR3: CASSFQSPPGYEQYF
DNA: TGTGCCAGCAGTTTTCAATCCCCGCCCGGCTACGAGCAGTACTTC

length: 14
D: -
J: TRBJ2-5
V: TRBV12-3/TRBV12-4
size: many
CDR3: CASSQQGLAETQYF
DNA: TGTGCCAGCAGTCAACAGGGCCTAGCGGAGACCCAGTACTTC

length: 15
D: TRBD1
J: TRBJ2-7
V: TRBV12-3/TRBV12-4
size: many
CDR3: CASSSLGQAYYEQYF
DNA: TGTGCCAGCAGTTCCTTGGGACAGGCCTACTACGAGCAGTACTTC

length: 13
D: -
J: TRBJ1-1
V: TRBV6-5
size: few
CDR3: CASSYSRDTEAFF
DNA: TGTGCCAGCAGTTACTCGAGGGACACTGAAGCTTTCTTT

length: 16
D: -
J: TRBJ2-1
V: TRBV5-1
size: -
CDR3: CASSLETRGTYNEQFF
DNA: TGCGCCAGCAGCTTGGAGACCCGGGGGACCTACAATGAGCAGTTCTTC

length: 14
D: -
J: TRBJ2-7
V: TRBV6-2/TRBV6-3
size: -
CDR3: CASSASWGYYEQYF
DNA: TGTGCCAGCAGTGCTTCTTGGGGGTACTACGAGCAGTACTTC

length: 15
D: -
J: TRBJ2-1
V: TRBV3-1
size: -
CDR3: CASSQGGLTENEQFF
DNA: TGTGCCAGCAGCCAGGGGGGCCTGACAGAAAATGAGCAGTTCTTC

length: 14
D: -
J: TRBJ2-7
V: TRBV11-2
size: -
CDR3: CASSPPGQPYEQYF
DNA: TGTGCCAGCAGCCCGCCCGGACAGCCCTACGAGCAGTACTTC

length: 17
D: TRBD1
J: TRBJ1-5
V: TRBV4-2
size: few
CDR3: CASSQFRYGQGGQPQHF
DNA: TGTGCCAGCAGCCAATTTAGGTACGGGCAGGGGGGTCAGCCCCAGCATTTT

length: 15
D: -
J: TRBJ2-3
V: TRBV12-3/TRBV12-4
size: few
CDR3: CASTWTDSFTDTQYF
DNA: TGTGCCAGCACCTGGACGGACAGTTTCACAGATACGCAGTATTTT

length: 14
D: TRBD1
J: TRBJ1-1
V: TRBV15
size: many
CDR3: CATSSDRGNTEAFF
DNA: TGTGCCACCAGCTCGGACAGGGGGAACACTGAAGCTTTCTTT

length: 14
D: -
J: TRBJ2-7
V: TRBV5-1
size: many
CDR3: CASSRGDLSQEQYF
DNA: TGCGCCAGCAGCCGCGGGGATCTATCCCAAGAGCAGTACTTC

length: 15
D: TRBD2
J: TRBJ2-1
V: TRBV6-5
size: many
CDR3: CASSNEAGGPWEQFF
DNA: TGTGCCAGCTCGAATGAGGCGGGAGGGCCTTGGGAGCAGTTCTTC

length: 13
D: TRBD2
J: TRBJ2-1
V: TRBV12-3/TRBV12-4
size: many
CDR3: CASRPGGYNEQFF
DNA: TGTGCCAGCAGGCCGGGGGGCTACAATGAGCAGTTCTTC

length: 15
D: -
J: TRBJ2-5
V: TRBV11-2
size: -
CDR3: CASSPGTTRQETQYF
DNA: TGTGCCAGCTCCCCCGGGACAACCAGACAAGAGACCCAGTACTTC

length: 18
D: -
J: TRBJ2-1
V: TRBV4-1
size: few
CDR3: CASSQDGLFGVAYNEQFF
DNA: TGCGCCAGCAGCCAAGACGGCCTGTTTGGGGTGGCCTACAATGAGCAGTTCTTC

length: 15
D: -
J: TRBJ2-5
V: TRBV9
size: -
CDR3: CASSVDTGSIGTQYF
DNA: TGTGCCAGCAGCGTGGACACAGGGAGTATTGGGACCCAGTACTTC

length: 18
D: TRBD2
J: TRBJ2-1
V: TRBV9
size: few
CDR3: CASSGWTSGRMNSNEQFF
DNA: TGTGCCAGCAGCGGGTGGACTAGCGGGAGAATGAATTCCAATGAGCAGTTCTTC

length: 15
D: TRBD2
J: TRBJ2-1
V: TRBV5-1
size: -
CDR3: CASSLEGLASPEQFF
DNA: TGCGCCAGCAGCTTGGAGGGACTAGCGTCCCCTGAGCAGTTCTTC

length: 16
D: TRBD1
J: TRBJ1-1
V: TRBV20-1
size: many
CDR3: CSASRDRGTLGTEAFF
DNA: TGCAGTGCTAGCCGGGACAGGGGGACCTTGGGCACTGAAGCTTTCTTT

length: 15
D: -
J: TRBJ2-7
V: TRBV2
size: -
CDR3: CASSEARQKLYEQYF
DNA: TGTGCCAGCAGTGAAGCGAGGCAGAAGCTCTACGAGCAGTACTTC

length: 14
D: -
J: TRBJ2-1
V: TRBV5-1
size: few
CDR3: CASSLVDFRNEQFF
DNA: TGCGCCAGCAGCTTGGTTGACTTCAGGAATGAGCAGTTCTTC

length: 12
D: -
J: TRBJ1-2
V: TRBV7-9
size: -
CDR3: CASSPQGYGYTF
DNA: TGTGCCAGCAGCCCGCAGGGGTATGGCTACACCTTC

length: 13
D: -
J: TRBJ2-3
V: TRBV24-1
size: many
CDR3: CATADGSTDTQYF
DNA: TGTGCCACCGCAGACGGAAGCACAGATACGCAGTATTTT

length: 15
D: -
J: TRBJ2-1
V: TRBV29-1
size: many
CDR3: CSALTAWSSYNEQFF
DNA: TGCAGCGCCTTGACGGCTTGGAGCTCCTACAATGAGCAGTTCTTC